The clone carrying this TCR beta chain was seen only once. Its target is not known. With ipilimumab providing CTLA-4 blockade, focal radiation was administered to patients who had chemo-refractory metastatic non-small-cell lung cancer. Germline-derived CDR1 and CDR2 are LNHDA and SQIVND (reference sequence). Trimming removed 5 bases at V and 7 bases at J, with 8 bases between. This CDR3 contains 11 residues. This entry is derived from a study of radiotherapy plus CTLA-4 blockade in lung cancer. Libraries were prepared by immunoSEQ multiplex PCR; TCRdb keeps only in-frame clonotypes and omits some of them. The data hold tens of thousands of clones, with about two thirds observed a single time. Study-wide findings and caveats: Clones derived from tumor TCRs expanded in blood after radiotherapy plus ipilimumab. Response, reportedly, was best predicted by interferon-beta along with early blood T cell clone dynamics.

This TCR derives from a human donor with non-small cell lung cancer who had stable disease on radiotherapy plus ipilimumab. This chain links TRBV19 with TRBJ1-1; D uncertain. The source material was peripheral blood, sampled from a patient treated with radiotherapy plus ipilimumab. CDR3 bases: TGTGCCAGTAGTCTCGGGATTGAAGCTTTCTTT. The encoded protein is CASSLGIEAFF.